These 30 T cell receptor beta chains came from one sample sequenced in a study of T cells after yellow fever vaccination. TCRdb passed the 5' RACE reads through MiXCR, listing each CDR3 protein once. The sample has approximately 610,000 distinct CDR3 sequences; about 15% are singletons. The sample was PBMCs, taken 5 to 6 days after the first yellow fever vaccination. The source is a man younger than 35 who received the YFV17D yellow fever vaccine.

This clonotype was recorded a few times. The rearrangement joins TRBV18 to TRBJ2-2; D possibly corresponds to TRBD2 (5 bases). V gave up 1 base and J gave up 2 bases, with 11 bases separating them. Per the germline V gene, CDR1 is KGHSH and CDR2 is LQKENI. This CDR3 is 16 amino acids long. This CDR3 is CASSPRAAANTGELFF. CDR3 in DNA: TGTGCCAGCTCACCACGGGCAGCGGCTAACACCGGGGAGCTGTTTTTT. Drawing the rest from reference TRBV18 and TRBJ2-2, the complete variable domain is NAGVMQNPRHLVRRRGQEARLRCSPMKGHSHVYWYRQLPEEGLKFMVYLQKENIIDESGMPKERFSAEFPKEGPSILRIQQVVRGDSAAYFCASSPRAAANTGELFFGEGSRLTVL.

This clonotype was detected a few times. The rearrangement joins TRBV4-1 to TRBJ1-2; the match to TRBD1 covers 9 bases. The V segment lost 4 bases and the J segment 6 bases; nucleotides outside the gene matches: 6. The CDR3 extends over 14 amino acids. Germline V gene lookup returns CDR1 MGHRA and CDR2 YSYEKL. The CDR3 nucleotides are TGCGCCAGCAGCCTCCTCGGGACAGGGAATGGCTACACCTTC. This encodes CASSLLGTGNGYTF.

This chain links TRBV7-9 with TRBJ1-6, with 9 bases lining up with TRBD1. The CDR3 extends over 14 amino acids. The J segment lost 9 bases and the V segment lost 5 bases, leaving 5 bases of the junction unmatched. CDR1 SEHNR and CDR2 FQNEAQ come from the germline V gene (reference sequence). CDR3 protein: CASSRTGGSSPLHF. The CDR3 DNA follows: TGTGCCAGCAGCCGTACAGGGGGCAGTTCACCCCTCCACTTT.

This CDR3 is CSALAALTDTQYF. The CDR3 DNA reads TGCAGTGCTCTAGCGGCACTCACAGATACGCAGTATTTT. The V call is TRBV20-1, the J call TRBJ2-3, with 7 bases aligning to TRBD2. The CDR3 spans 13 residues. Germline CDR1 reads DFQATT; CDR2 reads SNEGSKA (reference sequence). V was clipped by 5 bases and J by 2 bases; unmatched bases: 4.

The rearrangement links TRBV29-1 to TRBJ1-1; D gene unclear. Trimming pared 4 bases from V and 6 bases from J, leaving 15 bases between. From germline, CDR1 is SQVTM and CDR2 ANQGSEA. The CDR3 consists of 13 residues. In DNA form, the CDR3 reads TGCAGCGTTGGGCACAGACCCCTGGCTGAAGCTTTCTTT. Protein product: CSVGHRPLAEAFF.

The CDR3 spells CASSTGTGSGGYGYTF. The CDR3 bases are TGTGCCAGTAGTACCGGGACAGGGAGCGGAGGCTATGGCTACACCTTC. The J gene is TRBJ1-2, the V gene TRBV19, with 9 bases lining up with TRBD1. Germline V lookup: CDR1 LNHDA, CDR2 SQIVND (reference sequence). The CDR3 is 16 amino acids. V was pared by 4 bases and J by 4 bases, with 10 bases of the junction left unmatched.

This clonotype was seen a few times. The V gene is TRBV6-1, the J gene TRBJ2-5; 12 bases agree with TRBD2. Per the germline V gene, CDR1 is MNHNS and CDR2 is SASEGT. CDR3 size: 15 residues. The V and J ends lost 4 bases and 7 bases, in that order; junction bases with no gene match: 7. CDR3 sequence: CASSAGTSGLGTQYF. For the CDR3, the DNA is TGTGCCAGCAGTGCTGGGACTAGCGGGCTGGGGACCCAGTACTTC.

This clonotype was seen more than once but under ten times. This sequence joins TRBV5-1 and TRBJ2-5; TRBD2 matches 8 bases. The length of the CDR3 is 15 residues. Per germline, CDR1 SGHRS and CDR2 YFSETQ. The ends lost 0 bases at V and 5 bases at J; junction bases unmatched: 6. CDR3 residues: CASSLGDLAGETQYF. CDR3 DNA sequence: TGCGCCAGCAGCTTGGGGGACTTAGCGGGGGAGACCCAGTACTTC. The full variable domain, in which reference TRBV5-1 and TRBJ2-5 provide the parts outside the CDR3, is KAGVTQTPRYLIKTRGQQVTLSCSPISGHRSVSWYQQTPGQGLQFLFEYFSETQRNKGNFPGRFSGRQFSNSRSEMNVSTLELGDSALYLCASSLGDLAGETQYFGPGTRLLVL.

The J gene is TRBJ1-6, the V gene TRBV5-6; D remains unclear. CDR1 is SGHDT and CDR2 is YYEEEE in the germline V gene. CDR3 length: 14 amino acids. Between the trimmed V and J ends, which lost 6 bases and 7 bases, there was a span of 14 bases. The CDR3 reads CASTIGSFNSPLHF. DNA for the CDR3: TGTGCCAGCACGATAGGGAGTTTCAATTCACCCCTCCACTTT.

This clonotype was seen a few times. The CDR3 region is CASSQPPWGGDSYEQYV. As DNA, the CDR3 is TGCGCCAGCAGCCAACCACCCTGGGGGGGGGACTCCTACGAGCAGTACGTC. The chain has TRBV4-3 and TRBJ2-7; 7 bases line up with TRBD2. Germline lookup yields CDR1 LGHNA and CDR2 YSLEER. The CDR3 runs 17 residues. V gave up 2 bases and J gave up 0 bases; unmatched junction bases: 10.

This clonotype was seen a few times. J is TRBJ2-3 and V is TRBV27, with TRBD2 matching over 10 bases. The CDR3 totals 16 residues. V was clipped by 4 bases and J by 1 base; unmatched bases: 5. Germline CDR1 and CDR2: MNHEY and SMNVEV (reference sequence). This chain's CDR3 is CASSSPTSGGTDTQYF. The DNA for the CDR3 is TGTGCCAGCAGTTCGCCAACTAGCGGGGGCACAGATACGCAGTATTTT.

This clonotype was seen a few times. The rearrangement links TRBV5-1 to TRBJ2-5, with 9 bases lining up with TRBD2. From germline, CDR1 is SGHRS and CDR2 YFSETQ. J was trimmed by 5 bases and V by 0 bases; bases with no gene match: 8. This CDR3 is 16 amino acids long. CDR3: CASSLDRLAGSETQYF. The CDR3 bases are TGCGCCAGCAGCTTGGATCGTCTAGCGGGGAGCGAGACCCAGTACTTC.

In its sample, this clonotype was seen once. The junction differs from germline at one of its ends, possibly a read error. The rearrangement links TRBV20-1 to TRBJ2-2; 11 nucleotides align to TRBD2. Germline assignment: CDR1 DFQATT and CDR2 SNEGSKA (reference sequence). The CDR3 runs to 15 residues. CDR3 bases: TGCAATGCTCAGGGACTAGCGGCGAACACCGGGGAGCTGTTTTTT. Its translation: CNAQGLAANTGELFF.

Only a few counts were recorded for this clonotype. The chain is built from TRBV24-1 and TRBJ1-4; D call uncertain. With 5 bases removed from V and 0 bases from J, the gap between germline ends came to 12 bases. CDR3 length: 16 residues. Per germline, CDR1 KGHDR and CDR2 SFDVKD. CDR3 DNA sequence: TGTGCCACCAGTGGTTTAGAGGCCGCAACTAATGAAAAACTGTTTTTT. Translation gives CATSGLEAATNEKLFF.

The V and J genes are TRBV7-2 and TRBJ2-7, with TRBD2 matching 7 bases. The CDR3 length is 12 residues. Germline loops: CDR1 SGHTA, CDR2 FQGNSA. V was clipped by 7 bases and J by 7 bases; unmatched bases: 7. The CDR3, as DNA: TGTGCCAGCACCCCGAGGGGAGGGGAGCAGTACTTC. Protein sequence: CASTPRGGEQYF.

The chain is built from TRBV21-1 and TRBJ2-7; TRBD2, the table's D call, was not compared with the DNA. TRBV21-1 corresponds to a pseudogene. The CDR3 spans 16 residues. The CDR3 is CASSTSPASRSYEQYV. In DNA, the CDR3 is TGTGCCAGCAGCACCAGTCCAGCCTCAAGGTCCTACGAGCAGTACGTC.

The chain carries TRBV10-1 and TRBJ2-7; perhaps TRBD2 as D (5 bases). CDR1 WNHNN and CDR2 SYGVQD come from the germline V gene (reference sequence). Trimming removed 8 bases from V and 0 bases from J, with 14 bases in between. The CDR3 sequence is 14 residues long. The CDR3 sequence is CASRTGRGSYEQYV. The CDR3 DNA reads TGCGCCAGCCGGACTGGACGGGGCTCCTACGAGCAGTACGTC.

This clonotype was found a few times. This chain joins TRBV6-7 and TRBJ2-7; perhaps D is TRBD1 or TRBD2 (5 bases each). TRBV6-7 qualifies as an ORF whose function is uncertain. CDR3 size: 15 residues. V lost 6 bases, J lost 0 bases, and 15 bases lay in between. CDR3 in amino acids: CASSTRRESSYEQYF. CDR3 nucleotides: TGTGCCAGCAGCACCCGCAGGGAGAGCTCCTACGAGCAGTACTTC.

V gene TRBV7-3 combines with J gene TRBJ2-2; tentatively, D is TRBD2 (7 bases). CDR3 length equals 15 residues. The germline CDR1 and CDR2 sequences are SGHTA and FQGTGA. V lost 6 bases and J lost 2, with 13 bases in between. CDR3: CASRPRGGNTGELFF. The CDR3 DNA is TGTGCCAGCAGACCAAGGGGGGGAAACACCGGGGAGCTGTTTTTT.

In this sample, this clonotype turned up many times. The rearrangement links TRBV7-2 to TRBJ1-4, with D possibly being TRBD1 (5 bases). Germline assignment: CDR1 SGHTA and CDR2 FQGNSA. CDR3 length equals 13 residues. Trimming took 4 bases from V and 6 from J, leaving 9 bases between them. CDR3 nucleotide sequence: TGTGCCAGCAGCTCGGCGGGGGATGAAAAACTGTTTTTT. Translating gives CASSSAGDEKLFF.

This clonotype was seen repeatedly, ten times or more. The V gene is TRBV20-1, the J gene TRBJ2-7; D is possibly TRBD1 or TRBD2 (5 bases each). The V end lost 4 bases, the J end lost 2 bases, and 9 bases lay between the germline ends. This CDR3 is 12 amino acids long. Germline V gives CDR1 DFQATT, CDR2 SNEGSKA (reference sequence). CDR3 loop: CSATQGPYEQYF. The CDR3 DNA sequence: TGCAGTGCTACTCAGGGACCCTACGAGCAGTACTTC.

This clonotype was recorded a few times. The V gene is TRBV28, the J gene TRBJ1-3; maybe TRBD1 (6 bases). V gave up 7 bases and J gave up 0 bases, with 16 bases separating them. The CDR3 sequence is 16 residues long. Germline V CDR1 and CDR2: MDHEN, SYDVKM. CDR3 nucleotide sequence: TGTGCCAGCATCAAGGGGGGCCAGTTCTCTGGAAACACCATATATTTT. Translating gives CASIKGGQFSGNTIYF.

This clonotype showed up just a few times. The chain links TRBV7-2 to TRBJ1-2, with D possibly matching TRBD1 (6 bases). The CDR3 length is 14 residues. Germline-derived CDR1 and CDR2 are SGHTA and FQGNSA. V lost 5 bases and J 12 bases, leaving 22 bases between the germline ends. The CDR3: CASSPHLGGRIDTF. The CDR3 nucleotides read TGTGCCAGCAGCCCCCACCTGGGGGGGCGCATAGACACCTTC. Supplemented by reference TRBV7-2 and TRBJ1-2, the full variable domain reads GAGVSQSPSNKVTEKGKDVELRCDPISGHTALYWYRQSLGQGLEFLIYFQGNSAPDKSGLPSDRFSAERTGGSVSTLTIQRTQQEDSAVYLCASSPHLGGRIDTFGSGTRLTVV.

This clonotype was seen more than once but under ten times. The DNA of the CDR3 is TGTGCCAGCAGCCAAGGGGCGGGACTAGCAGGAGAGACCCAGTACTTC. It codes for CASSQGAGLAGETQYF. The rearrangement joins TRBV3-1 to TRBJ2-5; 9 nucleotides line up with TRBD2. The CDR3 consists of 16 residues. Looked up from germline, CDR1 is LGHDT and CDR2 is YNNKEL (reference sequence). The trim removed 1 base at V and 4 bases at J, leaving 7 bases unmatched.

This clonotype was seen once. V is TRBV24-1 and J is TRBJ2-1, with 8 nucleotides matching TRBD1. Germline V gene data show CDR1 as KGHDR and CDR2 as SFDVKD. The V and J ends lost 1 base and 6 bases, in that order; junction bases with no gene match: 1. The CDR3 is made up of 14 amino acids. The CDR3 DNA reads TGTGCCACCAGTGATTTCGGGACAGGCAATGAGCAGTTCTTC. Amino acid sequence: CATSDFGTGNEQFF.

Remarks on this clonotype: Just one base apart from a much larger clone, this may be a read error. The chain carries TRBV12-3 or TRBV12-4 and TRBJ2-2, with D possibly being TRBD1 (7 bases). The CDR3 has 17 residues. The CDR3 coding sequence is TGTGCCAGCAGCGGAAAGGGGGCAATCGCGAACACCGGGGAGGTGTTTTTT. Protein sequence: CASSGKGAIANTGEVFF.

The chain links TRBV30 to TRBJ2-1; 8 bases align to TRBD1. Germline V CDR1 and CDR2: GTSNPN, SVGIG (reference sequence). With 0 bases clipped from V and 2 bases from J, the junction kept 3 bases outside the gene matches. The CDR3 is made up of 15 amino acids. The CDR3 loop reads CAWSVAGGTYNEQFF. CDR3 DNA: TGTGCCTGGAGTGTGGCAGGGGGCACCTACAATGAGCAGTTCTTC. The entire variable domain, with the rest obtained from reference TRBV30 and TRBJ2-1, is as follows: SQTIHQWPATLVQPVGSPLSLECTVEGTSNPNLYWYRQAAGRGLQLLFYSVGIGQISSEVPQNLSASRPQDRQFILSSKKLLLSDSGFYLCAWSVAGGTYNEQFFGPGTRLTVL.

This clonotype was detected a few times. The CDR3 loop reads CASSLEFTEAFF. The DNA for the CDR3 is TGTGCCAGCAGTTTGGAGTTCACTGAAGCTTTCTTT. The chain links TRBV12-3 or TRBV12-4 to TRBJ1-1; D uncertain. The CDR3 has 12 amino acids. The V and J ends lost 3 bases and 4 bases respectively, with 6 bases between them.

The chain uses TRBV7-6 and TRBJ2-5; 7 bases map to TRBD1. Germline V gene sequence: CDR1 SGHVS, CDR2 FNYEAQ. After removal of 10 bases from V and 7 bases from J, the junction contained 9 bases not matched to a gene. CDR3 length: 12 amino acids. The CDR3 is CAITGEGGTQYF. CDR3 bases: TGTGCCATTACAGGGGAAGGAGGGACCCAGTACTTC.

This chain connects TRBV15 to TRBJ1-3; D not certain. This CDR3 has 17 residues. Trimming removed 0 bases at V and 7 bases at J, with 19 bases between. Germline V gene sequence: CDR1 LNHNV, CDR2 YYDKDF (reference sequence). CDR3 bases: TGTGCCACCAGCAGAGATTGGGCCCCGGGCGGGATGAACACCATATATTTT. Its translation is CATSRDWAPGGMNTIYF.